The present T cell receptor (beta chain) was sequenced within a study of CD8 T cells in Susac syndrome. TEMRA cells were FACS-enriched, unlike CD8+ and CD4+ T cells, which were negatively isolated. Random hexamers were used to reverse transcribe an amount of about 0.45 to 1 ug RNA. One entry per CDR3 protein, called by TCRdb with MiXCR from the immunoSEQ multiplex PCR reads. The sample comprises hundreds of thousands of distinct CDR3 sequences, 94% of which are singletons, and 0.15% to 0.2% rests with the top ten. The CDR3 totals 15 residues. Germline assignment: CDR1 LGHNA and CDR2 YSLEER. Trimming shortened V by 0 bases and J by 0 bases, and 7 bases separated the two germline ends.

The chain uses TRBV4-3 and TRBJ2-3, with D possibly TRBD1 on 6 matching bases. The specimen was CD4+ T cells from PBMCs. This receptor was obtained from a human donor with Susac syndrome. The CDR3 DNA reads as TGCGCCAGCAGCCAAGATACAGGGAGCACAGATACGCAGTATTTT. It yields the protein CASSQDTGSTDTQYF.